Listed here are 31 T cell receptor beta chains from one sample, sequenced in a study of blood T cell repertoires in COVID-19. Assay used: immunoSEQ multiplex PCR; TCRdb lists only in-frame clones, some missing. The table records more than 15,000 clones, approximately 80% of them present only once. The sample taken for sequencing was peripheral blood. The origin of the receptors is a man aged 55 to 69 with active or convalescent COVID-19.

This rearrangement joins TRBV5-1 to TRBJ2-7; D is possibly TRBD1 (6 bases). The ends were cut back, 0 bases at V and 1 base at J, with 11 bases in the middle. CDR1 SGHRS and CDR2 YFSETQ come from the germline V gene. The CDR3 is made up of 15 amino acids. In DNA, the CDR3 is TGCGCCAGCAGCTTGGACGGGGACATTTCCTACGAGCAGTACTTC. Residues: CASSLDGDISYEQYF.

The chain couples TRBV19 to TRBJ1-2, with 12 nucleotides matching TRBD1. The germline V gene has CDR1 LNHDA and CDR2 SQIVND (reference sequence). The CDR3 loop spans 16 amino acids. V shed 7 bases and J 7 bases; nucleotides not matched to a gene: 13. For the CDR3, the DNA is TGTGCCAGTAATACCAACCGGGACAGGGGGCGCGGTGGCTACACCTTC. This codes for CASNTNRDRGRGGYTF.

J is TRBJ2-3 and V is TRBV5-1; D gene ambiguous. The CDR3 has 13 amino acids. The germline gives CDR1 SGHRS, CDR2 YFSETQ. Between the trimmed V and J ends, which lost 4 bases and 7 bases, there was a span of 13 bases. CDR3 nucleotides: TGCGCCAGCAGCCCCCCTATGCCGAATACGCAGTATTTT. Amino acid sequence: CASSPPMPNTQYF.

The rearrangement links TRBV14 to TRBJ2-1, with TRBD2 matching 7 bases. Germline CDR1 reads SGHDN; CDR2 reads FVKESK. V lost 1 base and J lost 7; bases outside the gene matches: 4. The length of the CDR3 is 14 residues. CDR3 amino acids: CASSQGRLANEQFF. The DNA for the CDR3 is TGTGCCAGCAGCCAAGGCCGACTAGCTAATGAGCAGTTCTTC.

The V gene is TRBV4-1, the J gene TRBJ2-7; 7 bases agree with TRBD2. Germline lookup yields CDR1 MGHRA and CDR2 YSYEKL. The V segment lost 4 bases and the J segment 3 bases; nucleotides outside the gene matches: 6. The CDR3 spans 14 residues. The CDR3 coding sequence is TGCGCCAGCAGCCGGGGGACTACTAACTACGAGCAGTACTTC. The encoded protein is CASSRGTTNYEQYF.

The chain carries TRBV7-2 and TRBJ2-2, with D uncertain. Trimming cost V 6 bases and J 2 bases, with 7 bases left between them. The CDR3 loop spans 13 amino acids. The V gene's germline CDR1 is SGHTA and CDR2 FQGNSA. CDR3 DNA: TGTGCCAGCAGTTCAATTAACACCGGGGAGCTGTTTTTT. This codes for CASSSINTGELFF.

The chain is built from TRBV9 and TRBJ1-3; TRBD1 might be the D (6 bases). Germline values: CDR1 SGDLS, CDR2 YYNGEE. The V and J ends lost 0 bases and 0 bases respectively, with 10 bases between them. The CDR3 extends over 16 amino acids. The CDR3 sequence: CASSVAGQTSGNTIYF. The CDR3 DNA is TGTGCCAGCAGCGTAGCTGGACAGACCTCTGGAAACACCATATATTTT.

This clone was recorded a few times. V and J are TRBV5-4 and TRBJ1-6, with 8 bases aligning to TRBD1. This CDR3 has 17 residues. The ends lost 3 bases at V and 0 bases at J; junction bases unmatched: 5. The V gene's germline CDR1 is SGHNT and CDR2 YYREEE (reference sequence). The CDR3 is CASSWGTGSSYNSPLHF. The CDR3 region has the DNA TGTGCCAGCAGCTGGGGGACAGGCAGCTCCTATAATTCACCCCTCCACTTT. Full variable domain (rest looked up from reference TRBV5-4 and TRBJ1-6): ETGVTQSPTHLIKTRGQQVTLRCSSQSGHNTVSWYQQALGQGPQFIFQYYREEENGRGNFPPRFSGLQFPNYSSELNVNALELDDSALYLCASSWGTGSSYNSPLHFGNGTRLTVT.

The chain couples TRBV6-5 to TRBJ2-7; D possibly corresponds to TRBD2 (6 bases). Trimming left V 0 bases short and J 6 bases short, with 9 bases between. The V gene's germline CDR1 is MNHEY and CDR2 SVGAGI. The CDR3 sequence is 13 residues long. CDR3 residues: CASSYSAGSEQYF. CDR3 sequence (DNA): TGTGCCAGCAGTTACTCGGCGGGGTCCGAGCAGTACTTC.

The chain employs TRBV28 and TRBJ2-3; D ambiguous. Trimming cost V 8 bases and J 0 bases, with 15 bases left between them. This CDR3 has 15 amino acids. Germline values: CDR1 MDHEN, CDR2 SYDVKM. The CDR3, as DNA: TGTGCCAGCGCGCCGACAACCTCTAGCACAGATACGCAGTATTTT. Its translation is CASAPTTSSTDTQYF.

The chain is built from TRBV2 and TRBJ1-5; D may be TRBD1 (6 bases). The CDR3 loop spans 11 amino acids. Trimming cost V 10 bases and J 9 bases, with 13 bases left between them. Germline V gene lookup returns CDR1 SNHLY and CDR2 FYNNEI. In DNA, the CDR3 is TGTGCCACAGGGGACCCATGGCCCCAGCATTTT. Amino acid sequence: CATGDPWPQHF.

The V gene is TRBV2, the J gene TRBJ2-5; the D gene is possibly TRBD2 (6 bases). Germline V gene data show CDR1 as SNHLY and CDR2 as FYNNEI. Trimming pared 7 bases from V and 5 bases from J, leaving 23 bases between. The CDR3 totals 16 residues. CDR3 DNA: TGTGCCAGCACCACTGGGAGAGGAGGGCTGGGGGAGACCCAGTACTTC. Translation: CASTTGRGGLGETQYF.

The CDR3 loop reads CASSLVPGNNEQFF. In nucleotides, the CDR3 is TGTGCCAGCAGCTTAGTGCCAGGGAACAATGAGCAGTTCTTC. The V and J genes are TRBV11-2 and TRBJ2-1; tentative D call: TRBD1 (5 bases). V was shortened by 1 base and J by 5 bases, with 9 bases between the two germline ends. CDR1 is SGHAT, CDR2 FQNNGV, per germline. The CDR3 loop spans 14 amino acids.

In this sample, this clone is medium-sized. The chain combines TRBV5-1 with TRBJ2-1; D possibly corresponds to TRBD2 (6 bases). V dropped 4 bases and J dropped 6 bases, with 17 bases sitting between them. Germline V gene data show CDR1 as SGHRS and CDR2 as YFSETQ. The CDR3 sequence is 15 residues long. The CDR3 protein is CASSGAWGVFNEQFF. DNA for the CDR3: TGCGCCAGCAGCGGCGCCTGGGGGGTCTTCAATGAGCAGTTCTTC.

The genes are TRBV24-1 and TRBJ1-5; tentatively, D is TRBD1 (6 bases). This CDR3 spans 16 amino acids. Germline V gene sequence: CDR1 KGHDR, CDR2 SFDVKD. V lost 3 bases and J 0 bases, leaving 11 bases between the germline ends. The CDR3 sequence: CATSDRTDYSNQPQHF. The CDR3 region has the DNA TGTGCCACCAGTGATCGGACAGACTATAGCAATCAGCCCCAGCATTTT.

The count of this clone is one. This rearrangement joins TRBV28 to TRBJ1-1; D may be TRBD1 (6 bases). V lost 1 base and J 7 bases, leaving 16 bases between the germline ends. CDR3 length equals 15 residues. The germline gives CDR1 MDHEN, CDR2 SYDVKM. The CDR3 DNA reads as TGTGCCAGCAGTTTATCATCACAGGGCTCTAGTGAAGCTTTCTTT. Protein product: CASSLSSQGSSEAFF.

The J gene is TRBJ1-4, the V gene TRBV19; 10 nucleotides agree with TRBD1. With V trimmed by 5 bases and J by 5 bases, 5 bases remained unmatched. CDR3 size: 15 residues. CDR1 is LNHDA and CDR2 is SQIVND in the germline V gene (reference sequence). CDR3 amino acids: CASSPRTGGNEKLFF. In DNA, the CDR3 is TGTGCCAGTAGTCCCCGGACAGGGGGGAATGAAAAACTGTTTTTT.

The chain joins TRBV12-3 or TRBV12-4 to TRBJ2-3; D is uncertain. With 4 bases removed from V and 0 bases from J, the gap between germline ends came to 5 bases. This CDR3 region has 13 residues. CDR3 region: CASSYASTDTQYF. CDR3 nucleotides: TGTGCCAGCAGTTATGCGAGCACAGATACGCAGTATTTT.

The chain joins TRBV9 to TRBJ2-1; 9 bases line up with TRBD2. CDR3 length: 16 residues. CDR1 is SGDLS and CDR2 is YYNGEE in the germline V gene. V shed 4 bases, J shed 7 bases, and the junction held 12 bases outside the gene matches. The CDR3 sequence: CASSSRTSADRNEQFF. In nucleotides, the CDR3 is TGTGCCAGCAGCTCCCGGACTAGCGCGGACAGGAATGAGCAGTTCTTC. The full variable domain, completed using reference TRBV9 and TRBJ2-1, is DSGVTQTPKHLITATGQRVTLRCSPRSGDLSVYWYQQSLDQGLQFLIQYYNGEERAKGNILERFSAQQFPDLHSELNLSSLELGDSALYFCASSSRTSADRNEQFFGPGTRLTVL.

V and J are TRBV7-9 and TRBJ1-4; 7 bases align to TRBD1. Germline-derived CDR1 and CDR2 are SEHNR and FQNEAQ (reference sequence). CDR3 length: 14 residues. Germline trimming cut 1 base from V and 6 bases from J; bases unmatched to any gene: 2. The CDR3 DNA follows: TGTGCCAGCAGCTTAGTCGACAGGGATGAAAAACTGTTTTTT. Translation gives CASSLVDRDEKLFF. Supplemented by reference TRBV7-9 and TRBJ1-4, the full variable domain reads DTGVSQNPRHKITKRGQNVTFRCDPISEHNRLYWYRQTLGQGPEFLTYFQNEAQLEKSRLLSDRFSAERPKGSFSTLEIQRTEQGDSAMYLCASSLVDRDEKLFFGSGTQLSVL.

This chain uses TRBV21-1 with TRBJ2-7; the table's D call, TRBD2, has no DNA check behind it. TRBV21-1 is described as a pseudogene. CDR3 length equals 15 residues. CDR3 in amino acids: CASSNTAGEVYEQYF. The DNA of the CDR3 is TGTGCCAGCAGCAATACGGCGGGAGAGGTCTACGAGCAGTACTTC.

For the CDR3, the DNA is TGTGCCAGCAGCATCCGGGACAGGGATTCACCCCTCCACTTT. It codes for CASSIRDRDSPLHF. The V call is TRBV13, the J call TRBJ1-6; TRBD1 matches 9 bases. The length of the CDR3 is 14 residues. J gave up 8 bases and V 5 bases, and 4 bases lay outside the gene matches. Per the germline V gene, CDR1 is PRHDT and CDR2 is FYEKMQ (reference sequence). Combining the CDR3 with reference TRBV13 and TRBJ1-6 gives the whole variable domain AAGVIQSPRHLIKEKRETATLKCYPIPRHDTVYWYQQGPGQDPQFLISFYEKMQSDKGSIPDRFSAQQFSDYHSELNMSSLELGDSALYFCASSIRDRDSPLHFGNGTRLTVT.

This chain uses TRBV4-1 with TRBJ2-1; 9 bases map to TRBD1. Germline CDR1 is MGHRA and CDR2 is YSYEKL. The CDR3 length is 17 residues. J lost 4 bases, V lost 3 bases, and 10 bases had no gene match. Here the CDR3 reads CASSHHLADRGYNEQFF. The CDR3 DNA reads TGCGCCAGCAGCCATCACCTGGCGGACAGGGGTTACAATGAGCAGTTCTTC.

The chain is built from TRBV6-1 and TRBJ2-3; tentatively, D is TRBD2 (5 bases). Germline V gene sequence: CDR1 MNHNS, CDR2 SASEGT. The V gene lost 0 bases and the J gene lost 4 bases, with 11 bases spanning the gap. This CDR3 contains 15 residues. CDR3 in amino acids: CASSEAGVNSDTQYF. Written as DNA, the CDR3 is TGTGCCAGCAGTGAAGCGGGAGTAAACTCAGATACGCAGTATTTT.

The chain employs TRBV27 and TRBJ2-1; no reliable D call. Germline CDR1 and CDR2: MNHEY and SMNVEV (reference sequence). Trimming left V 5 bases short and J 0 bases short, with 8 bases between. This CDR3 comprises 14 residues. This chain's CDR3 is CASSGPSSYNEQFF. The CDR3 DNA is TGTGCCAGCAGTGGGCCGAGCTCCTACAATGAGCAGTTCTTC.

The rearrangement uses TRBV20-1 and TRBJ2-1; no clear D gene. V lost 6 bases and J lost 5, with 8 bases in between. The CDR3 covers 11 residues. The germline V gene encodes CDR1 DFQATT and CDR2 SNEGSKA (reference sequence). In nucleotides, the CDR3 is TGCAGTGCCCGACTCAACAATGAGCAGTTCTTC. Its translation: CSARLNNEQFF.

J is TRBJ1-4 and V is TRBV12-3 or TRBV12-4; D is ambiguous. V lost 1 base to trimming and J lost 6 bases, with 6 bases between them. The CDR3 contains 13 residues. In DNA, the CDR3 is TGTGCCAGCAGTTTAGGGCAGGATGAAAAACTGTTTTTT. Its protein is CASSLGQDEKLFF.

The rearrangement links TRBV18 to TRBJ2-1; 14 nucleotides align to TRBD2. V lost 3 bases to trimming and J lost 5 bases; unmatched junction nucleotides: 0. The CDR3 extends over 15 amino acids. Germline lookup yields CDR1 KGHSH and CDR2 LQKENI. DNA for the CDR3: TGTGCCAGCTCACCGGGACTAGCGGGGGACAATGAGCAGTTCTTC. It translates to CASSPGLAGDNEQFF.

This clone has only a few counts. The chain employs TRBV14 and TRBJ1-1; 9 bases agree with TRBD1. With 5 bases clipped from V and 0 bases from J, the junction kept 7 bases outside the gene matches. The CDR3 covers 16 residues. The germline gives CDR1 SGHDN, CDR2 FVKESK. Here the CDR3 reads CASSEGTGRMNTEAFF. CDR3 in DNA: TGTGCCAGCAGCGAAGGGACAGGGAGGATGAACACTGAAGCTTTCTTT. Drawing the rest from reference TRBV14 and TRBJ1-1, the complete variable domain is EAGVTQFPSHSVIEKGQTVTLRCDPISGHDNLYWYRRVMGKEIKFLLHFVKESKQDESGMPNNRFLAERTGGTYSTLKVQPAELEDSGVYFCASSEGTGRMNTEAFFGQGTRLTVV.

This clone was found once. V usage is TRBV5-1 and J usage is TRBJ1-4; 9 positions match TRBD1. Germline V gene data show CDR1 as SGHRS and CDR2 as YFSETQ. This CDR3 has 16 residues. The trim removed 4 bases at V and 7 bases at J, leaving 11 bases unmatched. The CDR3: CASSRAATGGIEKLFF. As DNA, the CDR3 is TGCGCCAGCAGCCGGGCCGCGACAGGGGGTATTGAAAAACTGTTTTTT.

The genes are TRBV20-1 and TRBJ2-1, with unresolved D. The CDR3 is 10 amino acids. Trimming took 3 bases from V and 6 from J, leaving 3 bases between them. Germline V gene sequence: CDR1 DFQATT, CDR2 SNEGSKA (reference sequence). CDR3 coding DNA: TGCAGTGCTAGCTCCAATGAGCAGTTCTTC. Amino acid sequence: CSASSNEQFF.